A selection of T cell receptor beta chains follows, all from one sample in a study of cytomegalovirus exposure and HLA in healthy donors. TCRdb keeps only in-frame clones here, not all; method: immunoSEQ multiplex PCR. The sample shows about 140,000 clones, and approximately 2% sits with its ten largest clones. Sequencing was carried out using PBMCs. Receptors originate from a woman under 30 in good health and CMV-seronegative. CDR3s include the opening cysteine and the closing phenylalanine or tryptophan. The D gene is left open where the match is weak.

CDR3aa: CASSSTQIRGQGTDTQYF
CDR3nt: TGTGCCAGCAGCTCGACTCAGATTCGAGGACAGGGCACAGATACGCAGTATTTT
d_gene: TRBD1
j_gene: TRBJ2-3
v_gene: TRBV11-2

CDR3aa: CASNSGQPLQETQYF
CDR3nt: TGTGCCAGCAATTCGGGACAGCCCCTCCAAGAGACCCAGTACTTC
d_gene: TRBD1
j_gene: TRBJ2-5
v_gene: TRBV11-3

CDR3aa: CASSLIIRLAGTTGELFF
CDR3nt: TGTGCCAGCAGTTTAATTATACGACTAGCGGGAACCACCGGGGAGCTGTTTTTT
d_gene: TRBD2
j_gene: TRBJ2-2
v_gene: TRBV28

CDR3aa: CASSLVSGDYGYTF
CDR3nt: TGCGCCAGCAGCTTGGTGTCAGGGGACTATGGCTACACCTTC
d_gene: NA
j_gene: TRBJ1-2
v_gene: TRBV5-1

CDR3aa: CASRRTGRGQYF
CDR3nt: TGTGCCAGCCGTAGGACTGGTCGTGGGCAGTATTTT
d_gene: NA
j_gene: TRBJ2-3
v_gene: TRBV11-3

CDR3aa: CASSSILSTLAVNNEQFF
CDR3nt: TGTGCCAGCAGCTCGATACTCTCTACACTAGCGGTAAACAATGAGCAGTTCTTC
d_gene: TRBD2
j_gene: TRBJ2-1
v_gene: TRBV7-9

CDR3aa: CASSIGTGQPYEQYF
CDR3nt: TGTGCCAGTAGTATAGGGACAGGCCAACCCTACGAGCAGTACTTC
d_gene: TRBD1
j_gene: TRBJ2-7
v_gene: TRBV19

CDR3aa: CSVDGTGDYEQYF
CDR3nt: TGCAGCGTTGACGGGACAGGGGACTACGAGCAGTACTTC
d_gene: TRBD1
j_gene: TRBJ2-7
v_gene: TRBV29-1

CDR3aa: CASSTRTGINYGYTF
CDR3nt: TGTGCCAGTAGTACACGGACAGGGATTAACTATGGCTACACCTTC
d_gene: TRBD1
j_gene: TRBJ1-2
v_gene: TRBV19

CDR3aa: CASSQRDRINEKLFF
CDR3nt: TGCGCCAGCAGCCAACGGGACAGGATTAATGAAAAACTGTTTTTT
d_gene: TRBD1
j_gene: TRBJ1-4
v_gene: TRBV4-1

CDR3aa: CASSFTPGSGANVLTF
CDR3nt: TGTGCCAGCAGCTTCACACCAGGCTCTGGGGCCAACGTCCTGACTTTC
d_gene: NA
j_gene: TRBJ2-6
v_gene: TRBV7-2

CDR3aa: CASSLAMQGPPESF
CDR3nt: TGTGCCAGCAGCTTAGCGATGCAGGGCCCACCTGAGTCCTTC
d_gene: NA
j_gene: TRBJ1-2
v_gene: TRBV7-6

CDR3aa: CASSDTTDTQYF
CDR3nt: TGTGCCAGCAGTGACACCACAGATACGCAGTATTTT
d_gene: NA
j_gene: TRBJ2-3
v_gene: TRBV6-5

CDR3aa: CASSSTGTNTGELFF
CDR3nt: TGTGCCAGCTCATCGACAGGGACTAACACCGGGGAGCTGTTTTTT
d_gene: NA
j_gene: TRBJ2-2
v_gene: TRBV18

CDR3aa: CASSLPTGVNYGYTF
CDR3nt: TGTGCCAGTAGTCTACCCACAGGGGTTAACTATGGCTACACCTTC
d_gene: TRBD1
j_gene: TRBJ1-2
v_gene: TRBV19

CDR3aa: CASSSQGFREKLFF
CDR3nt: TGTGCCAGCAGCTCCCAGGGTTTCCGGGAAAAACTGTTTTTT
d_gene: NA
j_gene: TRBJ1-4
v_gene: TRBV5-4

CDR3aa: CATSRDLGGSGNTIYF
CDR3nt: TGTGCCACCAGCAGAGATCTGGGGGGCTCTGGAAACACCATATATTTT
d_gene: NA
j_gene: TRBJ1-3
v_gene: TRBV15

CDR3aa: CASSILPGEYEQYF
CDR3nt: TGTGCCAGTAGTATCTTGCCCGGGGAGTACGAGCAGTACTTC
d_gene: NA
j_gene: TRBJ2-7
v_gene: TRBV19

CDR3aa: CASSRVDTGNTIYF
CDR3nt: TGTGCCAGCAGCCGTGTGGACACCGGAAACACCATATATTTT
d_gene: NA
j_gene: TRBJ1-3
v_gene: TRBV9

CDR3aa: CASSQDLTVTINQETQYF
CDR3nt: TGCGCCAGCAGCCAAGATTTGACCGTGACAATCAACCAAGAGACCCAGTACTTC
d_gene: NA
j_gene: TRBJ2-5
v_gene: TRBV4-3

CDR3aa: CASSDRGPHEQYF
CDR3nt: TGTGCCAGCAGCGACAGGGGGCCTCACGAGCAGTACTTC
d_gene: TRBD1
j_gene: TRBJ2-7
v_gene: TRBV11-2

CDR3aa: CASSLDTISTDTQYF
CDR3nt: TGCGCCAGCAGTTTGGACACCATTAGCACAGATACGCAGTATTTT
d_gene: NA
j_gene: TRBJ2-3
v_gene: TRBV5-1

CDR3aa: CASSLGLAGIVETQYF
CDR3nt: TGTGCCAGCAGCTTGGGACTAGCGGGAATTGTGGAGACCCAGTACTTC
d_gene: TRBD2
j_gene: TRBJ2-5
v_gene: TRBV5-6

CDR3aa: CASSEDRAFTDTQYF
CDR3nt: TGTGCCAGCAGTGAGGACAGGGCCTTCACAGATACGCAGTATTTT
d_gene: TRBD1
j_gene: TRBJ2-3
v_gene: TRBV6-4

CDR3aa: CASSTGLANRETQYF
CDR3nt: TGTGCCAGTAGTACAGGACTAGCGAATCGAGAGACCCAGTACTTC
d_gene: TRBD2
j_gene: TRBJ2-5
v_gene: TRBV19

CDR3aa: CASSHGTGMQDTQYF
CDR3nt: TGTGCCAGCAGTCACGGGACAGGGATGCAAGATACGCAGTATTTT
d_gene: TRBD1
j_gene: TRBJ2-3
v_gene: TRBV27

CDR3aa: CASSPVAGSYNEQFF
CDR3nt: TGTGCCAGCAGCCCTGTAGCGGGAAGCTACAATGAGCAGTTCTTC
d_gene: TRBD2
j_gene: TRBJ2-1
v_gene: TRBV7-3

CDR3aa: CASSGTGGETFF
CDR3nt: TGTGCCAGCTCCGGGACAGGAGGGGAAACTTTCTTT
d_gene: TRBD1
j_gene: TRBJ1-1
v_gene: TRBV2

CDR3aa: CASGGNSSTDTQYF
CDR3nt: TGTGCCAGCGGCGGAAACTCTAGCACAGATACGCAGTATTTT
d_gene: NA
j_gene: TRBJ2-3
v_gene: TRBV9

CDR3aa: CASSPTGDYGYTF
CDR3nt: TGTGCCAGCAGCCCTACAGGGGACTATGGCTACACCTTC
d_gene: TRBD1
j_gene: TRBJ1-2
v_gene: TRBV9

CDR3aa: CASSPNDGAYGYTF
CDR3nt: TGTGCCAGCAGCCCTAACGATGGGGCATATGGCTACACCTTC
d_gene: NA
j_gene: TRBJ1-2
v_gene: TRBV5-4

CDR3aa: CASSGRANNEQFF
CDR3nt: TGTGCCAGCAGCGGGAGGGCCAACAATGAGCAGTTCTTC
d_gene: TRBD2
j_gene: TRBJ2-1
v_gene: TRBV27

CDR3aa: CAWNSGLFTGELFF
CDR3nt: TGTGCCTGGAATTCGGGACTATTCACCGGGGAGCTGTTTTTT
d_gene: TRBD2
j_gene: TRBJ2-2
v_gene: TRBV30

CDR3aa: CASSIEETSEAFF
CDR3nt: TGTGCCAGTAGTATAGAGGAGACTTCTGAAGCTTTCTTT
d_gene: NA
j_gene: TRBJ1-1
v_gene: TRBV19

CDR3aa: CASSEESSRAGYEQYF
CDR3nt: TGTGCCAGCAGTGAAGAATCTTCGCGGGCGGGCTACGAGCAGTACTTC
d_gene: NA
j_gene: TRBJ2-7
v_gene: TRBV6-1

CDR3aa: CSVEVSRGRNTEAFF
CDR3nt: TGCAGCGTTGAGGTTTCGCGGGGTCGGAACACTGAAGCTTTCTTT
d_gene: NA
j_gene: TRBJ1-1
v_gene: TRBV29-1

CDR3aa: CASSVDGRSRPGAEAFF
CDR3nt: TGTGCCAGCAGCGTAGATGGCAGGTCGCGCCCGGGGGCTGAAGCTTTCTTT
d_gene: NA
j_gene: TRBJ1-1
v_gene: TRBV9

CDR3aa: CASGLAGVETQYF
CDR3nt: TGTGCCTCAGGACTAGCGGGAGTAGAGACCCAGTACTTC
d_gene: TRBD2
j_gene: TRBJ2-5
v_gene: TRBV30

CDR3aa: CASSFGRYSGNTIYF
CDR3nt: TGTGCCAGCAGCTTCGGTCGGTACTCTGGAAACACCATATATTTT
d_gene: NA
j_gene: TRBJ1-3
v_gene: TRBV13

CDR3aa: CASSFSGTGVIHRFF
CDR3nt: TGTGCCAGCAGCTTTTCCGGGACAGGGGTCATTCATCGGTTCTTC
d_gene: TRBD1
j_gene: TRBJ2-1
v_gene: TRBV7-2

CDR3aa: CASSRGGYEKLFF
CDR3nt: TGTGCCAGCAGCCGAGGGGGTTATGAAAAACTGTTTTTT
d_gene: NA
j_gene: TRBJ1-4
v_gene: TRBV14

CDR3aa: CASSLSAGVFYEQYF
CDR3nt: TGTGCCAGCAGCTTGTCTGCGGGAGTGTTCTACGAGCAGTACTTC
d_gene: TRBD2
j_gene: TRBJ2-7
v_gene: TRBV5-6

CDR3aa: CASSPRETDSGNTIYF
CDR3nt: TGTGCCAGCTCGCCCCGGGAGACAGACTCTGGAAACACCATATATTTT
d_gene: NA
j_gene: TRBJ1-3
v_gene: TRBV18

CDR3aa: CASSKGEFGTEAFF
CDR3nt: TGTGCCAGCAGTAAGGGGGAGTTCGGGACTGAAGCTTTCTTT
d_gene: NA
j_gene: TRBJ1-1
v_gene: TRBV6-6

CDR3aa: CASSPGQRPYGYTF
CDR3nt: TGTGCCAGCAGCCCGGGACAGAGACCCTATGGCTACACCTTC
d_gene: TRBD1
j_gene: TRBJ1-2
v_gene: TRBV28

CDR3aa: CAISESGTVNEAFF
CDR3nt: TGTGCCATCAGTGAGTCGGGGACAGTCAATGAAGCTTTCTTT
d_gene: TRBD1
j_gene: TRBJ1-1
v_gene: TRBV10-3